This is a list of T cell receptor beta chains from one sample in a study of blood T cell repertoires in COVID-19. The data were produced by immunoSEQ multiplex PCR, yet TCRdb's version contains in-frame clones alone and is incomplete. The table records about 180,000 clones, 86% of them present only once. What was sequenced was PBMCs or T cells enriched from blood (not recorded which). The receptors originated from a young woman who had recovered from COVID-19. CDR3s include the opening cysteine and the closing phenylalanine or tryptophan. Fields, in order: D gene, clone size, J gene, V gene, CDR3 DNA, CDR3 protein. D genes are given only for firm matches. Rows may omit the clone size; those that give it use once, few, many or a size class.

TRBD2 - TRBJ2-7 TRBV5-6 TGTGCCAGCAGCGTGGAGGTTGGACCAGCGGGAGCCGACTACGAGCAGTACTTC CASSVEVGPAGADYEQYF
- - TRBJ1-2 TRBV5-6 TGTGCCAGCAGCACGGACTTGAACTATGGCTACACCTTC CASSTDLNYGYTF
- - TRBJ1-6 TRBV2 TGTGCCAGCAGTGATCTTGGGGGGGCCAAAAGTCACTTT CASSDLGGAKSHF
TRBD2 - TRBJ2-7 TRBV28 TGTGCCAGCAGTTTCAGAGCTAGCGGGACCCTATCCTACGAGCAGTACTTC CASSFRASGTLSYEQYF
- - TRBJ2-2 TRBV4-2 TGTGCCAGCAGCCAACCCCAGACAGGCACCGGGGAGCTGTTTTTT CASSQPQTGTGELFF
- - TRBJ1-5 TRBV18 TGTGCCAGCTCACGGGCCCTCGATCAGCCCCAGCATTTT CASSRALDQPQHF
TRBD2 - TRBJ2-7 TRBV28 TGTGCCAGCAGTTTAAGCGGGAGTCTAAACGAGCAGTACTTC CASSLSGSLNEQYF
TRBD1 - TRBJ2-3 TRBV3-1/TRBV3-2 TGTGCCAGCAGTCTCCGACAGGGGAGCACAGATACGCAGTATTTT CASSLRQGSTDTQYF
- - TRBJ2-7 TRBV10-3 TGTGCCATCAGTGAGACGGAGCGACTATCCTACGAGCAGTACTTC CAISETERLSYEQYF
TRBD1 medium-sized TRBJ2-5 TRBV23-1 TGCGCCAGCAGTCAATTTATTGGGACAGTGGTGCAAGAGACCCAGTACTTC CASSQFIGTVVQETQYF
TRBD2 - TRBJ2-1 TRBV14 TGTGCCAGCAGCCAACTGACTAGCGGGATCTACAATGAGCAGTTCTTC CASSQLTSGIYNEQFF
- - TRBJ2-2 TRBV6-1 TGTGCCAGCAGTGAAGGTCATTCGAACACCGGGGAGCTGTTTTTT CASSEGHSNTGELFF
- - TRBJ2-1 TRBV7-7 TGTGCTAGCAGCTTAGGGCTAGGCAATGAGCAGTTCTTC CASSLGLGNEQFF
- - TRBJ1-4 TRBV3-1/TRBV3-2 TGTGCCAGCAGCCCCGGGTGGGGGAGGCGGGCGACTAATGAAAAACTGTTTTTT CASSPGWGRRATNEKLFF
TRBD2 - TRBJ2-1 TRBV5-1 TGCGCCAGCAGCCTAGCGGACCGCTACAATGAGCAGTTCTTC CASSLADRYNEQFF
TRBD2 - TRBJ2-3 TRBV6-5 TGTGCCAGCAGTTTAAGGGGGACTAGCGCCACAGATACGCAGTATTTT CASSLRGTSATDTQYF
TRBD2 - TRBJ2-7 TRBV18 TGTGCCAGCTCAGGGACTAGCGGGGGTTACGAGCAGTACTTC CASSGTSGGYEQYF
TRBD1 - TRBJ1-2 TRBV28 TGTGCCAGCAGAAGAAACCGGGACAGGTATGGCTACACCTTC CASRRNRDRYGYTF
TRBD2 - TRBJ2-5 TRBV4-2 TGTGCCAGCAGCCAAGATCTCCGGGGACTAGCTGAGACCCAGTACTTC CASSQDLRGLAETQYF
- - TRBJ1-2 TRBV28 TGTGCCAGCAGTTTTCGAGGAGCTAACTATGGCTACACCTTC CASSFRGANYGYTF
TRBD1 - TRBJ2-7 TRBV2 TGTGCCAGCAGGCAAGGACAGGGGGTAACCTACGAGCAGTACTTC CASRQGQGVTYEQYF
- - TRBJ2-7 TRBV15 TGTGCCACCAGCAGCGAACCCAACACAGCAGGGTCCTACGAGCAGTACTTC CATSSEPNTAGSYEQYF
TRBD1 - TRBJ1-4 TRBV18 TGTGCCAGCTCACAGGGGGCTTCAAATGAAAAACTGTTTTTT CASSQGASNEKLFF
TRBD1 - TRBJ2-7 TRBV28 TGTGCCAGCAGCCGGGACAGGGGGCCCTACGAGCAGTACTTC CASSRDRGPYEQYF
TRBD2 - TRBJ2-7 TRBV5-1 TGCGCCAGCAGCCTCGGACTAGCGGGAGGGTACGAGCAGTACTTC CASSLGLAGGYEQYF
- - TRBJ2-7 TRBV4-1 TGCGCCAGCAGCCAAGTAAAGGAGTCCTACGAGCAGTACTTC CASSQVKESYEQYF
- - TRBJ2-3 TRBV10-2 TGCGCCAGCAGGACGGAGACAGTTTGGGGCACAGATACGCAGTATTTT CASRTETVWGTDTQYF
TRBD1 - TRBJ2-2 TRBV4-1 TGCGCCACCAAAAGCCAGGGGGCTGATAACACCGGGGAGCTGTTTTTT CATKSQGADNTGELFF
TRBD1 - TRBJ2-2 TRBV3-1/TRBV3-2 TGTGCCAGCAGCCAAGTACAGGGGGCCGGGGAGCTGTTTTTT CASSQVQGAGELFF
- - TRBJ1-1 TRBV10-3 TGTGCCATCAGTATTTCGGAGACTGAAGCTTTCTTT CAISISETEAFF
- - TRBJ1-6 TRBV19 TGTGCCAGTAGTATCTCCAGGGAGGATTCACCCCTCCACTTT CASSISREDSPLHF
- - TRBJ1-2 TRBV15 TGTGCCACCAGCAGACCACAAACAGGAAACTATGGCTACACCTTC CATSRPQTGNYGYTF
- - TRBJ2-5 TRBV29-1 TGCAGCGTTCGCCGTATAGATGGGACCCAGTACTTC CSVRRIDGTQYF
- - TRBJ2-3 TRBV28 TGTGCCAGCAGTTCGACTTCTCACACCCCAGATACGCAGTATTTT CASSSTSHTPDTQYF
- - TRBJ2-1 TRBV6-5 TGTGCCAGCAATCCCACTACGTACAATGAGCAGTTCTTC CASNPTTYNEQFF
- once TRBJ2-1 TRBV5-4 TGTGCCAGCAGCCCTCCGGGACTGGTTTACAATGAGCAGTTCTTC CASSPPGLVYNEQFF
TRBD2 - TRBJ2-7 TRBV2 TGTGCCAGCACAGTAGCGGGCACATACGAGCAGTACTTC CASTVAGTYEQYF
TRBD1 - TRBJ1-5 TRBV25-1 TGTGCCAGCAGCTCGGGACAGGGTAATCAGCCCCAGCATTTT CASSSGQGNQPQHF
- - TRBJ1-6 TRBV28 TGTGCCAGCAGACCGGACAGCTCCTATAATTCACCCCTCCACTTT CASRPDSSYNSPLHF
- once TRBJ2-5 TRBV7-2 TGTGCCAGCAGCGAAAGTTACAGGAACCAAGAGACCCAGTACTTC CASSESYRNQETQYF
- - TRBJ2-1 TRBV6-6 TGTGCCAGCAGTTACCGTTTTCGTGAGCAGTTCTTC CASSYRFREQFF